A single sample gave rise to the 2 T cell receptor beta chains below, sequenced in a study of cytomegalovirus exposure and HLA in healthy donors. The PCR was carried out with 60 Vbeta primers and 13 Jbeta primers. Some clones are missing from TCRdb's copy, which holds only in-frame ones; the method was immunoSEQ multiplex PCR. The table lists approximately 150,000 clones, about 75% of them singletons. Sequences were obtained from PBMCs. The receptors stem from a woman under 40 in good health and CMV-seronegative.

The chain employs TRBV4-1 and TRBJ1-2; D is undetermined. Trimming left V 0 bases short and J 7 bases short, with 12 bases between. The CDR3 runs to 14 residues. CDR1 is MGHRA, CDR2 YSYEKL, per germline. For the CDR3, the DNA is TGCGCCAGCAGCCAAGACGATTCCACGGGTGGCTACACCTTC. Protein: CASSQDDSTGGYTF.

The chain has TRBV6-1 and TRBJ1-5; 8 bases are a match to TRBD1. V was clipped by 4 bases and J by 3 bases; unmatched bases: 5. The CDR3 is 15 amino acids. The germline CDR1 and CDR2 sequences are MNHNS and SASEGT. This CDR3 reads CASSARGLNNQPQHF. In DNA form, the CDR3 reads TGTGCCAGCAGTGCCAGGGGGCTAAACAATCAGCCCCAGCATTTT.